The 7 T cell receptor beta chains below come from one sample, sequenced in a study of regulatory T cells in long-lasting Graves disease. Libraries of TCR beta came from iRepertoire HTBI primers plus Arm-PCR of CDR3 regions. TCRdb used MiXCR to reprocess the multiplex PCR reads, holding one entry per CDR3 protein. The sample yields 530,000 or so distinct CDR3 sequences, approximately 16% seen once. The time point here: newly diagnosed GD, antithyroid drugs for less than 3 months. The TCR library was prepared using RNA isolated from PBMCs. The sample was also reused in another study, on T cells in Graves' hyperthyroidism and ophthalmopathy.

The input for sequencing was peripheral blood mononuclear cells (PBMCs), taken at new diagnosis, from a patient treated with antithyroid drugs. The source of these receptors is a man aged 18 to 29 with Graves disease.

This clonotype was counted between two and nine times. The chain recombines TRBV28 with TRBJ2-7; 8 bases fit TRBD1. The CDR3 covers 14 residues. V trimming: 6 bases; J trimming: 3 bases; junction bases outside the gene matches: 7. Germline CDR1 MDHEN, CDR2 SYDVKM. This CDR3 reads CASRTGATGYEQYF. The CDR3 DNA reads TGTGCCAGCAGGACAGGGGCGACCGGCTACGAGCAGTACTTC.

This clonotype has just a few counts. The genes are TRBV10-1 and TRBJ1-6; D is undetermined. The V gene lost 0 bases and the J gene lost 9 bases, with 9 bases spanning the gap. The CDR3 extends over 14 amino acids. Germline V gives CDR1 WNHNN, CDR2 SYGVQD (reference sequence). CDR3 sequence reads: CASSESATSSPLHF. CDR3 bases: TGCGCCAGCAGTGAGTCGGCCACCAGTTCACCCCTCCACTTT.

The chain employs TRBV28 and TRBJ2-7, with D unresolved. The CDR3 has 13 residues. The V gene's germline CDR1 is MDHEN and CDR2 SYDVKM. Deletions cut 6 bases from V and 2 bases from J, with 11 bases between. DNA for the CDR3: TGTGCCAGCAGGTATGGGTTAACCTACGAGCAGTACTTC. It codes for CASRYGLTYEQYF.

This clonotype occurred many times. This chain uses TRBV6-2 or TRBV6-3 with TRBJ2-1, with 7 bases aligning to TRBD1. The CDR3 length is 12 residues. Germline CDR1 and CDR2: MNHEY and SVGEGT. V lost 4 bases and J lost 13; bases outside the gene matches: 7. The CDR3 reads CASSFGDRIQFF. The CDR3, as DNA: TGTGCCAGCAGTTTCGGGGACAGAATTCAGTTCTTC.

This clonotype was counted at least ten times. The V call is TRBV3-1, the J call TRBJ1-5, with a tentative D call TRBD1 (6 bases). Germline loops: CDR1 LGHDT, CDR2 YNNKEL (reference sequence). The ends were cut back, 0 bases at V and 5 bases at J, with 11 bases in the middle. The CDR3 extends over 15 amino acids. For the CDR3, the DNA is TGTGCCAGCAGCCAAGATCCTGGGGGGCATCAGCCCCAGCATTTT. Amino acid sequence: CASSQDPGGHQPQHF. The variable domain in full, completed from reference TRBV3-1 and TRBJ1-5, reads DTAVSQTPKYLVTQMGNDKSIKCEQNLGHDTMYWYKQDSKKFLKIMFSYNNKELIINETVPNRFSPKSPDKAHLNLHINSLELGDSAVYFCASSQDPGGHQPQHFGDGTRLSIL.

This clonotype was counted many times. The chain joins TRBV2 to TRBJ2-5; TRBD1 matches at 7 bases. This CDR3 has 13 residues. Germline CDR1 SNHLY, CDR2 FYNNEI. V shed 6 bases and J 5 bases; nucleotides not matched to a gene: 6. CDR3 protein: CASRDRNGETQYF. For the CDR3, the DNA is TGTGCCAGCAGGGACAGGAACGGGGAGACCCAGTACTTC.

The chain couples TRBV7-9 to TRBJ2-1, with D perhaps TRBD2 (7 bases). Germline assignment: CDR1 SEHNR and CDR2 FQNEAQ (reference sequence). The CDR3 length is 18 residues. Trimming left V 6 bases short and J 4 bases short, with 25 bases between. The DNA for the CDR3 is TGTGCCAGCAGTTGGCGACCGGTCCGGGGGGCTAGATACAATGAGCAGTTCTTC. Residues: CASSWRPVRGARYNEQFF.